One sample yielded the 20 T cell receptor beta chains listed below, sequenced in a study of T cells in Graves' hyperthyroidism and ophthalmopathy. RNA transcripts gave rise to amplified TCR beta CDR3 regions. A set of HTBI primers served as the primers for a first-round RT-PCR of the TCR CDR3. TCRdb called the multiplex PCR reads again in MiXCR, with one record for every CDR3 protein. The sample comprises 640,000 or so distinct CDR3 sequences, over 12% of which are singletons, and approximately 6.4% rests with the top ten. The sample consisted of blood. The receptor set was obtained from a woman between 18 and 30 years old with Graves' ophthalmopathy.

In this sample, this clonotype turned up many times. The V gene is TRBV11-3, the J gene TRBJ2-3; possible D gene TRBD2, 6 bases. V was shortened by 6 bases and J by 13 bases, with 11 bases between the two germline ends. The CDR3 runs to 10 residues. Germline lookup yields CDR1 SGHNT and CDR2 YENEEA. Written as DNA, the CDR3 is TGTGCCAGCAGGGGGAGGATCGAGTATTTT. This encodes CASRGRIEYF.

This clonotype was detected only once. A much larger clonotype is one base distant, so this may be a read error. J is TRBJ2-7 and V is TRBV18; 10 positions match TRBD1. The end of the DNA fits TRBJ2-1 better, so the J call may be wrong. From germline, CDR1 is KGHSH and CDR2 LQKENI. The CDR3 totals 14 residues. CDR3 coding DNA: TGTGCCAGCTCACCCCCGACAGGGGGCTACGAGCAGTTCTTC. It specifies CASSPPTGGYEQFF.

This clonotype was picked up many times. The chain uses TRBV27 and TRBJ1-2, with 7 nucleotides matching TRBD1. The CDR3 is made up of 14 amino acids. The V and J ends lost 6 bases and 7 bases, in that order; junction bases with no gene match: 11. The germline CDR1 and CDR2 sequences are MNHEY and SMNVEV (reference sequence). CDR3 nucleotides: TGTGCCAGCAGGCCTACCGACAGGGTATCTGGCTACACCTTC. Amino acids: CASRPTDRVSGYTF.

This clonotype was seen at least ten times. The V call is TRBV19, the J call TRBJ2-3; 8 nucleotides agree with TRBD2. With 3 bases clipped from V and 1 base from J, the junction kept 0 bases outside the gene matches. The CDR3 sequence is 14 residues long. CDR1 and CDR2 (germline): LNHDA, SQIVND (reference sequence). CDR3 loop: CASSMTSGTDTQYF. CDR3 nucleotides: TGTGCCAGTAGTATGACTAGCGGCACAGATACGCAGTATTTT. Supplemented by reference TRBV19 and TRBJ2-3, the full variable domain reads DGGITQSPKYLFRKEGQNVTLSCEQNLNHDAMYWYRQDPGQGLRLIYYSQIVNDFQKGDIAEGYSVSREKKESFPLTVTSAQKNPTAFYLCASSMTSGTDTQYFGPGTRLTVL.

This clonotype was seen ten or more times. One end of the junction does not line up with germline, which may come from a read error. The chain employs TRBV5-1 and TRBJ2-1, with TRBD2 matching 16 bases. The CDR3 runs 16 residues. Germline V lookup: CDR1 SGHRS, CDR2 YFSETQ. CDR3 residues: CASSLGLAGGLSEQFF. As DNA, the CDR3 is TGCGCCAGCAGTTTGGGACTAGCGGGAGGGCTAAGTGAGCAGTTCTTC.

This clonotype turned up a few times. The chain recombines TRBV7-9 with TRBJ2-3, with D possibly matching TRBD1 (6 bases). The CDR3 runs to 17 residues. Deletions cut 2 bases from V and 0 bases from J, with 15 bases between. The V gene's germline CDR1 is SEHNR and CDR2 FQNEAQ (reference sequence). CDR3 region: CASSLYTGGSSTDTQYF. CDR3 bases: TGTGCCAGCAGCTTATACACTGGGGGCAGCAGCACAGATACGCAGTATTTT.

This clonotype turned up a few times. The chain recombines TRBV12-3 or TRBV12-4 with TRBJ1-4; D is undetermined. The CDR3 spans 12 residues. Trimming took 1 base from V and 6 from J, leaving 3 bases between them. The DNA of the CDR3 is TGTGCCAGCAGTTTAGTCCATGAAAAACTGTTTTTT. It is translated as CASSLVHEKLFF.

This clonotype has a count of ten or more. This chain connects TRBV12-3 or TRBV12-4 to TRBJ2-5; D not certain. The CDR3 has 12 residues. Trimming cost V 6 bases and J 7 bases, with 12 bases left between them. DNA of the CDR3: TGTGCCAGCAGCCTACAGAGTACGACCCAGTACTTC. It codes for CASSLQSTTQYF.

This clonotype appeared a few times. V usage is TRBV7-3 and J usage is TRBJ1-3, with 11 bases fitting TRBD1. The CDR3 totals 15 residues. V lost 5 bases, J lost 8 bases, and 8 bases stayed unmatched. From germline, CDR1 is SGHTA and CDR2 FQGTGA. Written as DNA, the CDR3 is TGTGCCAGCAGCAAAACCGGACAGGGGGCTGACACCATATATTTT. Translation: CASSKTGQGADTIYF.

This clonotype was counted many times. This sequence joins TRBV28 and TRBJ2-1; tentative D call: TRBD2 (5 bases). Germline V gene lookup returns CDR1 MDHEN and CDR2 SYDVKM. This CDR3 has 15 residues. The V end was cut by 3 bases, the J end by 0 bases, with 9 bases between. CDR3 loop: CASSFGGLSYNEQFF. The CDR3 region has the DNA TGTGCCAGCAGTTTCGGCGGGCTCTCCTACAATGAGCAGTTCTTC. Using reference TRBV28 and TRBJ2-1 for the parts outside the CDR3, the full variable domain is DVKVTQSSRYLVKRTGEKVFLECVQDMDHENMFWYRQDPGLGLRLIYFSYDVKMKEKGDIPEGYSVSREKKERFSLILESASTNQTSMYLCASSFGGLSYNEQFFGPGTRLTVL.

This clonotype came up once. A read error may explain this, as a much larger clone is one base away. The chain joins TRBV30 to TRBJ2-3, with 7 positions matching TRBD1. This CDR3 is 10 amino acids long. CDR1 is GTSNPN and CDR2 is SVGIG in the germline V gene (reference sequence). Here the CDR3 reads CAWGTDPQYF. The CDR3 nucleotides are TGTGCCTGGGGGACAGATCCGCAGTATTTT.

This clonotype turned up a few times. The chain joins TRBV6-1 to TRBJ2-1, with TRBD2 identical over 9 bases. The length of the CDR3 is 18 residues. Trimming at V came to 6 bases and at J to 9 bases, leaving 21 bases not matched to a gene. CDR1 and CDR2 (germline): MNHNS, SASEGT. The CDR3 DNA sequence: TGTGCCAGCAGCCCTCCCCTGGCTGGCGGGAGGGCGGCCATTGAGCAGTTCTTC. Protein sequence: CASSPPLAGGRAAIEQFF.

This clonotype was counted ten times or more. The chain uses TRBV4-2 and TRBJ2-7, with a tentative D call TRBD2 (6 bases). Germline CDR1 LGHNA, CDR2 YNFKEQ. Trimming took 1 base from V and 6 from J, leaving 16 bases between them. The length of the CDR3 is 15 residues. DNA of the CDR3: TGTGCCAGCAGCCAAGGTGGGGACTTCTACTCCGAGCAGTACTTC. This gives the protein CASSQGGDFYSEQYF.

The CDR3 DNA is TGCAGTGCTAGAAGGCCTAGCGGGAGTGAGACCCAGTACTTC. Translating it yields CSARRPSGSETQYF. This sequence joins TRBV20-1 and TRBJ2-5; 10 bases align to TRBD2. This CDR3 comprises 14 residues. Germline CDR1 is DFQATT and CDR2 is SNEGSKA (reference sequence). J lost 5 bases, V lost 2 bases, and 5 bases had no gene match.

This clonotype occurred many times. The V gene is TRBV5-1, the J gene TRBJ1-2; 9 bases match TRBD1. The CDR3 extends over 14 amino acids. Germline-derived CDR1 and CDR2 are SGHRS and YFSETQ. The trim removed 3 bases at V and 8 bases at J, leaving 8 bases unmatched. The CDR3 coding sequence is TGCGCCAGCAGCTACCGGACAGGGGAGCGGGGCTACACCTTC. Its protein is CASSYRTGERGYTF.

The table lists this clonotype with many counts. The gene calls are TRBV28 and TRBJ2-7; a possible D gene is TRBD2 (5 bases). The V gene's germline CDR1 is MDHEN and CDR2 SYDVKM. V shed 5 bases and J shed 3 bases, with 11 bases lying between them. CDR3 length: 13 amino acids. The CDR3 sequence: CASSAPGNYEQYF. CDR3 in DNA: TGTGCCAGCAGTGCCCCGGGAAACTACGAGCAGTACTTC.

V gene TRBV10-3 combines with J gene TRBJ1-5, with 9 bases identical to TRBD1. V dropped 8 bases and J dropped 2; count of bases not matched to a gene: 10. The CDR3 runs 16 residues. From germline, CDR1 is ENHRY and CDR2 SYGVKD. The CDR3 nucleotides are TGTGCCATCGCCGGGACAGGGATATTGGGCAATCAGCCCCAGCATTTT. This gives the protein CAIAGTGILGNQPQHF.

This clonotype was seen at least ten times. V usage is TRBV7-9 and J usage is TRBJ2-2; no reliable D call. CDR1 and CDR2 from the germline V gene are SEHNR and FQNEAQ (reference sequence). Trimming removed 1 base from V and 7 bases from J, with 4 bases in between. This CDR3 comprises 12 residues. The CDR3 region has the DNA TGTGCCAGCAGCTTAGAGTTCGGGGAGCTGTTTTTT. Translating gives CASSLEFGELFF.

There are a few counts of this clonotype. The rearrangement links TRBV6-2 or TRBV6-3 to TRBJ2-6; 10 bases fit TRBD1. Germline CDR1 and CDR2: MNHEY and SVGEGT. CDR3 length: 17 residues. V shed 7 bases, J shed 4 bases, and the junction held 10 bases outside the gene matches. As DNA, the CDR3 is TGTGCCAGCAATCGGGACAGGGGCGCTTCAGGGGCCAACGTCCTGACTTTC. It is translated as CASNRDRGASGANVLTF.

This chain connects TRBV4-1 to TRBJ2-7; TRBD2 matches at 12 bases. The CDR3 is made up of 15 amino acids. The V gene end was trimmed by 4 bases and the J gene end by 6 bases; junction bases not matched to a gene: 7. CDR1 is MGHRA and CDR2 is YSYEKL in the germline V gene. In DNA, the CDR3 is TGCGCCAGCAGCCCAAGACTAGCGGGAGAAGGCGAGCAGTACTTC. Translating gives CASSPRLAGEGEQYF.